This T cell receptor beta chain emerged from a study of cytomegalovirus exposure and HLA in healthy donors. Findings of the study overall: When presence/absence was analysed, sequencing depth was taken to be roughly uniform across donors. Most TCR sequences proved rare, with some public TCRs found in many donors. About 180 TCR beta chains were listed as cytomegalovirus-associated. Productive status was seen about 90% or about 30% of the time for most TCR beta V segments in an earlier analysis.

Notes on this clone: The antigen remains undetermined.

Primers included in the PCR were 60 Vbeta and 13 Jbeta primers. Clones were sequenced by immunoSEQ multiplex PCR, and TCRdb holds only the in-frame ones, with some missing. This table holds some 110,000 clones, approximately 74% found once. Material: PBMCs. The receptor was derived from a woman in her forties or fifties in good health and CMV-seropositive.

This CDR3 reads CASSSGQKNTEAFF. CDR3 sequence (DNA): TGCGCCAGCAGCTCGGGACAGAAAAACACTGAAGCTTTCTTT. This sequence joins TRBV5-1 and TRBJ1-1, with TRBD1 identical over 7 bases. This CDR3 region has 14 residues. Germline-derived CDR1 and CDR2 are SGHRS and YFSETQ. The junction had 4 bases not matched to a gene; V was cut back by 3 bases and J by 2 bases.